This T cell receptor (beta chain) was sequenced in a study of early stage breast cancer tumors. Turning to the study itself: The ER+/PR+/HER2- tumors included 7 or 8 ductal and a few lobular carcinomas. Each sample averaged approximately 9.9-fold read coverage.

The repertoire was sequenced with immunoSEQ multiplex PCR; TCRdb's copy has only in-frame clones and lacks some. The profile shows tens of thousands of clones, over 70% of them singletons. About this clone: The antigen remains undetermined.

The CDR3 sequence is 15 residues long. V was pared by 5 bases and J by 6 bases, with 12 bases of the junction left unmatched. Germline V lookup: CDR1 MNHEY, CDR2 SMNVEV (reference sequence). The study's findings and limits: Functional markers like CD4, CD8 and FOXP3 were missed in bulk sequencing. Enriched TCRB sequences shared across patients were mostly commonly generated sequences.

Sequencing was performed on blood. The chain couples TRBV27 to TRBJ2-7, with TRBD1 matching 8 bases. This receptor was taken from a person in their 40s with breast cancer. The CDR3 loop is CASSTYRNRGAEQYF. DNA for the CDR3: TGTGCCAGCAGTACCTACCGGAACAGGGGGGCCGAGCAGTACTTC.